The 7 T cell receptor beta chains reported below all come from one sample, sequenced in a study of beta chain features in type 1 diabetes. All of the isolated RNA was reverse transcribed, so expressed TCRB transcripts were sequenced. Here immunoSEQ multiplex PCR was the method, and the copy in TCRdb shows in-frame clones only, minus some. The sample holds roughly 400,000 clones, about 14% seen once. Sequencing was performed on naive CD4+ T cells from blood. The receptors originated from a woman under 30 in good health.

DNA of the CDR3: TGTGCCAGCAGCACCGGACAGGGAATGGGCCTAAGCTACACCTTC. It translates to CASSTGQGMGLSYTF. The rearrangement links TRBV7-2 to TRBJ1-2; 8 nucleotides line up with TRBD1. Germline assignment: CDR1 SGHTA and CDR2 FQGNSA. Trimming took 5 bases from V and 9 from J; bases not matched to a gene: 14. The CDR3 spans 15 residues. Together with reference TRBV7-2 and TRBJ1-2, the CDR3 gives the full variable domain: GAGVSQSPSNKVTEKGKDVELRCDPISGHTALYWYRQSLGQGLEFLIYFQGNSAPDKSGLPSDRFSAERTGGSVSTLTIQRTQQEDSAVYLCASSTGQGMGLSYTFGSGTRLTVV.

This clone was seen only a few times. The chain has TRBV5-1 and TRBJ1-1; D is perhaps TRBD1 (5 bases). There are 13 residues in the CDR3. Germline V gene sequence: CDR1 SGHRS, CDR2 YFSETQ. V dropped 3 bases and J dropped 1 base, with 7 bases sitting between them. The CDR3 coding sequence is TGCGCCAGCAGCTCGACAGAGAACACTGAAGCTTTCTTT. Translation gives CASSSTENTEAFF.

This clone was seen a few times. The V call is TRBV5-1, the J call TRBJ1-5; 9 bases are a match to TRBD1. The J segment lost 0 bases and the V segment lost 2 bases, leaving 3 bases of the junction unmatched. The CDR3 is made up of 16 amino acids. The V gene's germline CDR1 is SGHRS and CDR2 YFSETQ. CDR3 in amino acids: CASSLGTGSSNQPQHF. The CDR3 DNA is TGCGCCAGCAGCTTAGGGACAGGGAGTAGCAATCAGCCCCAGCATTTT.

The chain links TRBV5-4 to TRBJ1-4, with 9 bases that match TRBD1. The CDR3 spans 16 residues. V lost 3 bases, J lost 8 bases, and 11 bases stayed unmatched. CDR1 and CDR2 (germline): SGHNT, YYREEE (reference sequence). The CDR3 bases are TGTGCCAGCAGCTGGAGGGGGACAGGGAGAAGCGAAAAACTGTTTTTT. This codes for CASSWRGTGRSEKLFF.

CDR3 sequence reads: CASSDSSSNEQFF. In DNA form, the CDR3 reads TGCGCCAGCAGTGATTCTAGTTCCAATGAGCAGTTCTTC. V and J are TRBV10-1 and TRBJ2-1; D remains unclear. Germline CDR1 reads WNHNN; CDR2 reads SYGVQD (reference sequence). The CDR3 runs 13 residues. V shed 3 bases and J shed 6 bases, with 9 bases lying between them.

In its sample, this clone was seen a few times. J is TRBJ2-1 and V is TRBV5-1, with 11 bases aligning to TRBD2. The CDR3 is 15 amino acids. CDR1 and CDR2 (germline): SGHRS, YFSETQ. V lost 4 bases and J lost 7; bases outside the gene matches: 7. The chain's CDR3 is CASSVTSGSLNEQFF. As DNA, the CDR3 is TGCGCCAGCAGCGTAACTAGCGGGAGCTTAAATGAGCAGTTCTTC.

CDR3 in amino acids: CASNPDPHYTYEQYF. CDR3 DNA: TGTGCCAGCAACCCAGACCCCCACTACACCTACGAGCAGTACTTC. V gene TRBV28 combines with J gene TRBJ2-7, with D hard to call. This CDR3 is 15 amino acids long. Germline loops: CDR1 MDHEN, CDR2 SYDVKM. Trimming cost V 7 bases and J 2 bases, with 18 bases left between them.